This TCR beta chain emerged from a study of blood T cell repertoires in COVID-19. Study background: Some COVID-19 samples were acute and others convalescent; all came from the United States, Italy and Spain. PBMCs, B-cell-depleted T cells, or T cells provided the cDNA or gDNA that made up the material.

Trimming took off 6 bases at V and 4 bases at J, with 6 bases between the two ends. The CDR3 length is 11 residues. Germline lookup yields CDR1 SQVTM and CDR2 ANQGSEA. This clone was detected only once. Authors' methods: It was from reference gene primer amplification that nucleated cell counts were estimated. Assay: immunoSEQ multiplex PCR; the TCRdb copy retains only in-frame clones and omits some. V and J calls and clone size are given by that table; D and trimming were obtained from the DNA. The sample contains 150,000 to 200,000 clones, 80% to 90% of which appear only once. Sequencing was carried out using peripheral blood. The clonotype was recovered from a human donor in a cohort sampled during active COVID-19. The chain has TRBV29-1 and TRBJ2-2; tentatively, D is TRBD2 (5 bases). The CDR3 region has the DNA TGCAGCGTAGGGAGCACCGGGGAGCTGTTTTTT. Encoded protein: CSVGSTGELFF.